This T cell receptor (beta chain) was retrieved from a study of T-cell reconstitution after alpha-beta-depleted transplantation in children. Worth noting for this clonotype: Its antigen is currently unknown.

Unique molecular identifiers were incorporated when the TCRbeta library was constructed. TCRdb re-called the PCR reads with MiXCR, one entry per CDR3 protein. The sample includes about 250,000 distinct CDR3 sequences, around 25% of them seen just once. In germline, CDR1 is LGHNA, CDR2 YSLEER. Losses at the gene ends were 0 bases for V and 3 bases for J; bases not matched to a gene: 9. This CDR3 has 18 amino acids. General observations from the study: Roughly two months post-transplant, alpha-beta T cells reportedly originated from several hundred graft clones that had expanded. The main origin of T-cell counts and diversity one year after transplant was newly produced T cells. At day 60, the high TCRbeta diversity found in some patients originated from recipient T cells and thymic progenitors that had survived.

Here the sequenced sample was PBMCs, mostly from graft donor cells, taken 360 days after TCRalphabeta/CD19-depleted stem cell transplant. The V call is TRBV4-3, the J call TRBJ2-1, with 9 bases lining up with TRBD1. The receptor's source is a female patient aged 2-10 years who had a stem cell transplant for congenital amegakaryocytic thrombocytopenia, so the T cells may come from the graft donor. CDR3 in DNA: TGCGCCAGCAGCCAAGATCTACCGGGGGGACAGGGCTACAATGAGCAGTTCTTC. The encoded protein is CASSQDLPGGQGYNEQFF.